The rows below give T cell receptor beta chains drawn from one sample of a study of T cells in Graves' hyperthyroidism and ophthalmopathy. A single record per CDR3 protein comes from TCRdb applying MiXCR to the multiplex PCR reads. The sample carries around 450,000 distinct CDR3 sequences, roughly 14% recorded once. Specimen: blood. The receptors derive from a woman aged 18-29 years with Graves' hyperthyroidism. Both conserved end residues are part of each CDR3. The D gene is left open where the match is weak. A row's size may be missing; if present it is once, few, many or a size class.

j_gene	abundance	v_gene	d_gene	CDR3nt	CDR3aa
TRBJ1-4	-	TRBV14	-	TGTGCCAGCAGCCCGAGGACCCCCTTCCTTGGGGAAAAACTGTTTTTT	CASSPRTPFLGEKLFF
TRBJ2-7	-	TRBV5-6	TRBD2	TGTGCCAGCTCACCCCTCGGGACTAGCGGGAGCGGCGAGCAGTACTTC	CASSPLGTSGSGEQYF
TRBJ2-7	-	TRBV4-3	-	TGCGCCAGCAGCCAAGCGCGGCAGGGGATCTACGAGCAGTACTTC	CASSQARQGIYEQYF
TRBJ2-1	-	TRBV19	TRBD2	TGTGCCAGTAGCGCTCCTTTAGCTAGCGGGAGGGCAAATTTCGATGAGCAGTTCTTC	CASSAPLASGRANFDEQFF
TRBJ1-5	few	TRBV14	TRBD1	TGTGCCAGCAGCCAACAAGGGACAGTCCCTGCGCATTTT	CASSQQGTVPAHF
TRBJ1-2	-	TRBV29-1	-	TGCAGCGTTGAAGAGTTGAACGGCTATGGCTACACCTTC	CSVEELNGYGYTF
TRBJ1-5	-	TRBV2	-	TGTGCCAGCACTGGGGAAAACAATCAGCCCCAGCATTTT	CASTGENNQPQHF
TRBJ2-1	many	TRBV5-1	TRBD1	TGCGCCAGCGGACAGGGGGTTTGGGATGAGCAGTTCTTC	CASGQGVWDEQFF
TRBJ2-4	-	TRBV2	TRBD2	TGTGCCAGCAGCCAGCGGGAGCGAGGCCTTTTGAAAGCCAAAAACATTCAGTACTTC	CASSQRERGLLKAKNIQYF
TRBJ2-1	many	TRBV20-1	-	TGCAGTGCCACTCCCCGGGTTATCTCCTACAATGAGCAGTTCTTC	CSATPRVISYNEQFF
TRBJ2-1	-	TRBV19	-	TGTGCCAGTCGACCACTCGACAGGATAAGCGTGGGCTCCTACAATGAGCAGTTCTTC	CASRPLDRISVGSYNEQFF
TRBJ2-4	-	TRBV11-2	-	TGTGCCAGCAGCTCACCCCCTAGCAGCATAGGATACTTC	CASSSPPSSIGYF
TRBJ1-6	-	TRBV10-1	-	TGCGCCAGCAGTGTGGGCTCCGGCGGGTCACCCCTCCACTTT	CASSVGSGGSPLHF
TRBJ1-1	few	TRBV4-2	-	TGTGCCAGCAGCCGCCCCGGGGAACCGAACACTGAAGCTTTCTTT	CASSRPGEPNTEAFF
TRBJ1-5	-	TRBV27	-	TGTGCCAGCAGTCACCCGGGGGCCAATCAGCCCCAGCATTTT	CASSHPGANQPQHF
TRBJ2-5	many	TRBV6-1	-	TGTGCCAGCAGTCCCAACCCAAGGGGAAACCAAGAGACCCAGTACTTC	CASSPNPRGNQETQYF
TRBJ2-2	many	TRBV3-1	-	TGTGCCAGCAGCCAAGATGGCAGGGGGACTACCGGGGAGCTGTTTTTT	CASSQDGRGTTGELFF
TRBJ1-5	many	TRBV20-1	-	TGCAGTGCTAGAGAGCCTTATAGCAATCAGCCCCAGCATTTT	CSAREPYSNQPQHF
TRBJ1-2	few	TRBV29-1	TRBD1	TGCAGCGTTGAAGATACGAGCCAGGGGGATGGCTACACCTTC	CSVEDTSQGDGYTF
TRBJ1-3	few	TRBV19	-	TGTGCCAGTAGTATCCGGGACCTGAGAAACACCATATATTTT	CASSIRDLRNTIYF
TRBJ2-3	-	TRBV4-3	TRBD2	TGCGCCAGCAGCCAAGAGAGCGGGGAGAAGACTAGCACAGATACGCAGTATTTT	CASSQESGEKTSTDTQYF
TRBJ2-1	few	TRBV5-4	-	TGTGCCAGCAGCTTGGGAGTAGGGAGTGAGCAGTTCTTC	CASSLGVGSEQFF
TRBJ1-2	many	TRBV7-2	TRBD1	TGTGCCAGCAGCTACGGGACAGATCGACACACCTTC	CASSYGTDRHTF
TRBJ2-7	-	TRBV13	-	TGTGCCAGCAGCTTGCGACGGGGGCAGTACTTC	CASSLRRGQYF
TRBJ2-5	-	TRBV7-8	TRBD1	TGTGCCAGCAGCCAGGGACAGCTATACCAAGAGACCCAGTACTTC	CASSQGQLYQETQYF
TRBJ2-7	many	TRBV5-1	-	TGCGCCAGCAGCTTGATCCAGAGCTCCTACGAGCAGTACTTC	CASSLIQSSYEQYF
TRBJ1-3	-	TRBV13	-	TGTGCCAGCAGCGCCAGAAACACCATATATTTT	CASSARNTIYF
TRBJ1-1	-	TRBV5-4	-	TGTGCCAGCAGCTTGGAGCGCAGGCCCGAAGCTTTCTTT	CASSLERRPEAFF
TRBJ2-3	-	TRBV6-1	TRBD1	TGTGCCAGTCAAACAGGGGGCGCAAGCACAGATACGCAGTATTTT	CASQTGGASTDTQYF
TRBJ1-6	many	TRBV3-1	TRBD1	TGTGCCAGCAGCCCTCACAGGGGGGAAGCGCCCCTCCACTTT	CASSPHRGEAPLHF
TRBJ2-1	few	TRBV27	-	TGTGCCAGCAGTTTTGCGAGATATATTATGGATGAGCAGTTCTTC	CASSFARYIMDEQFF
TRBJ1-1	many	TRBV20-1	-	TGCAGTGCGATAGGGCGGAGTACTGAAGCTTTCTTT	CSAIGRSTEAFF
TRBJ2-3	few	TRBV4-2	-	TGTGCCAGCAGCCAGGACGGGACTGCCCCTAGCACAGATACGCAGTATTTT	CASSQDGTAPSTDTQYF
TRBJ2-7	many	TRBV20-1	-	TGCAGTGCTTCAAAGACAGTCAACTCCTACGAGCAGTACTTC	CSASKTVNSYEQYF
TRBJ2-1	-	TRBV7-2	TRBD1	TGTGCCAGCAGCCAAGGGACAGGGCGGGCCAATGAGCAGTTCTTC	CASSQGTGRANEQFF
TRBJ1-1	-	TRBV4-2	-	TGTGCCAGCAGCCTTCGTCCCGGGACATCCCAGAACACTGAAGCTTTCTTT	CASSLRPGTSQNTEAFF
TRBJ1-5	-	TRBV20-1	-	TGCAGTGCTAGAGATACGGGGACCACCAATCAGCCCCAGCATTTT	CSARDTGTTNQPQHF
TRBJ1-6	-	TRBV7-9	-	TGTGCCAGCAGCCTCGAGGACCTTAGTGGTTCACCCCTCCACTTT	CASSLEDLSGSPLHF
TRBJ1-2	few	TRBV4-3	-	TGCGCCAGCAGCCAAGAAAATGGACAGCTCTATGGCTACACCTTC	CASSQENGQLYGYTF
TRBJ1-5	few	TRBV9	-	TGTGCCAGCAGCCCCGGGGGGGCGCCTGGGCCGCCCCAGCATTTT	CASSPGGAPGPPQHF
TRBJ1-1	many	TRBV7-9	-	TGTGCCAGCAGCTTACTGGGAGTTGAAGCTTTCTTT	CASSLLGVEAFF
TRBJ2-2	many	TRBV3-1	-	TGTGCCAGCAGCCGTCCAACCGGGGAGCTGTTTTTT	CASSRPTGELFF
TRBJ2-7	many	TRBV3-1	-	TGTGCCAGCAGCCAGGGGGCCTACGAGCAGTACTTC	CASSQGAYEQYF
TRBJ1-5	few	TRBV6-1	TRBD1	TGTGCCAGCAGGAGACAGGGGCTATATAGCAATCAGCCCCAGCATTTT	CASRRQGLYSNQPQHF
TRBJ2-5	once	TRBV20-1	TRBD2	TGCAGTGCTACCCCTAGCGGGAGGAGGGGGACCCAGTACTTC	CSATPSGRRGTQYF
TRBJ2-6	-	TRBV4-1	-	TGCGCCAGCAGCCAAGATAGCGGGACAGCGGGCTCTGGGGCCAACGTCCTGACTTTC	CASSQDSGTAGSGANVLTF
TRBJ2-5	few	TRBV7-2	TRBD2	TGTGCCAGCAGCACACGACTAGCGGGGGGGTCAGAGACCCAGTACTTC	CASSTRLAGGSETQYF
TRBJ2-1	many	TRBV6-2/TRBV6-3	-	TGTGCCAGCAGGACGGACGGTTACAATGAGCAGTTCTTC	CASRTDGYNEQFF
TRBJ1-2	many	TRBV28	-	TGTGCCACCCTCCGGGGGAGTAACTATGGCTACACCTTC	CATLRGSNYGYTF
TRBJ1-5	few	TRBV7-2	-	TGTGCCAGCAGCTCCGGGCCCTATCAGCCCCAGCATTTT	CASSSGPYQPQHF
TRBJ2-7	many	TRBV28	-	TGTGCCAGCACCCCGAGGCCTGGGTCCTACGAGCAGTACTTC	CASTPRPGSYEQYF
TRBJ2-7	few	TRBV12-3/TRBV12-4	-	TGTGCCAGCAGTCCGGGACTGAACTACGAGCAGTACTTC	CASSPGLNYEQYF
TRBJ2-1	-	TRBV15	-	TGTGCCACCAGCAGCCTCAATGAGCAGTTCTTC	CATSSLNEQFF
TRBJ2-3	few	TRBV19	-	TGTGCCAGTAGTAAAACCGGGACGCGCCATAGAGATACGCAGTATTTT	CASSKTGTRHRDTQYF
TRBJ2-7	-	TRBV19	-	TGTGCCAGTAGTGCCCCACTTCCCTACGAGCAGTACTTC	CASSAPLPYEQYF